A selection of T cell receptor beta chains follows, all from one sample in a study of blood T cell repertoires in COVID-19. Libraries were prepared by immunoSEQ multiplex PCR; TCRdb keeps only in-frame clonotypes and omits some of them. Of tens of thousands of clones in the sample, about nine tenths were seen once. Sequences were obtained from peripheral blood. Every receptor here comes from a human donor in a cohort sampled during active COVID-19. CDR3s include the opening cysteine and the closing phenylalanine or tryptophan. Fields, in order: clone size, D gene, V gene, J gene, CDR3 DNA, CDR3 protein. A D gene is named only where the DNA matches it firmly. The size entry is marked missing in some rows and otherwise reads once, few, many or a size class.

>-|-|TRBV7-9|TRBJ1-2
TGTGCCAGCAGCCCCCAGGGAGGCGCCAACTATGGCTACACCTTC
CASSPQGGANYGYTF
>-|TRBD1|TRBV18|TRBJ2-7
TGTGCCAGCTCACTGCCGGGACAGGGGAGGGACGAGCAGTACTTC
CASSLPGQGRDEQYF
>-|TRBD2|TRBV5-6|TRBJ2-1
TGTGCCAGCAGCCCTAGCCCCCTAGCGGGGGTGAACAATGAGCAGTTCTTC
CASSPSPLAGVNNEQFF
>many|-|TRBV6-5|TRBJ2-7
TGTGCCAGCACCCAAGCCCGGTCCGAGCAGTACTTC
CASTQARSEQYF
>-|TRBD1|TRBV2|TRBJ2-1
TGTGCCAGCAGTGCCCGAAGGGGACAGGGGGCAGGTGAGCAGTTCTTC
CASSARRGQGAGEQFF
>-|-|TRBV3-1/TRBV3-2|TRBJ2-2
TGTGCCAGCAGCTCAGCCGGGGAGCTGTTTTTT
CASSSAGELFF
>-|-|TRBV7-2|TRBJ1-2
TGTGCCAGCAGCTCTAACAGGGTAGGAAGTATTGATGGCTACACCTTC
CASSSNRVGSIDGYTF
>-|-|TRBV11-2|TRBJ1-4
TGTGCCAGCAGCTTCGGACAGCCAGGGACTAATGAAAAACTGTTTTTT
CASSFGQPGTNEKLFF
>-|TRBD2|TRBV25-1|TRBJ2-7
TGTGCCAGCAGTGGTCGGACTAGCGGAAAATACGAGCAGTACTTC
CASSGRTSGKYEQYF
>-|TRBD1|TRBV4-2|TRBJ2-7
TGTGCCAGCAGCCAAGATGGGTATCGGACAGGGACTCGGTTGGGCGAGCAGTACTTC
CASSQDGYRTGTRLGEQYF
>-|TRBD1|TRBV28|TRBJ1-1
TGTGCCAGCAGGACATTGGGGAGGACAGGGAACACTGAAGCTTTCTTT
CASRTLGRTGNTEAFF
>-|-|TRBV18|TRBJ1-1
TGTGCCAGCTCACCCACTTTAACAGTAGCTTTCTTT
CASSPTLTVAFF
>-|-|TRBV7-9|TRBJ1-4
TGTGCCAGCAGCATCAGGGGATCTAATGAAAAACTGTTTTTT
CASSIRGSNEKLFF
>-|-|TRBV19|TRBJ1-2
TGTGCCAGTAGTATAGCCCCCCGGCGACCGACAGATTACTACACCTTC
CASSIAPRRPTDYYTF
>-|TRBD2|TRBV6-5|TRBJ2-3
TGTGCCAGCAGTTACTCGTCTAGCGGGGGCACAGATACGCAGTATTTT
CASSYSSSGGTDTQYF
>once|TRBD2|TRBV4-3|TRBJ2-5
TGCGCCAGCAGCCAAGGGACTAGCGGGGGGGCGGGAGAGACCCAGTACTTC
CASSQGTSGGAGETQYF
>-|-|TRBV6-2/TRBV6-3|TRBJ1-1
TGTGCCAGCAGTTACTCGTCGGGCAGGGTAGGCACTGAAGCTTTCTTT
CASSYSSGRVGTEAFF
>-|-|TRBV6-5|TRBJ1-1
TGTGCCAGCAGTTACCGGGACACAAAAGGAGCTTTCTTT
CASSYRDTKGAFF
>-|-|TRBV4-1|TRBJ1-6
TGCGCCAGCAGCCAAGAATTGGGGCGCTCACCCCTCCACTTT
CASSQELGRSPLHF
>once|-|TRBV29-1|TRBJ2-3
TGCAGCGTTGTAAAATCTAGAACTGATACGCAGTATTTT
CSVVKSRTDTQYF
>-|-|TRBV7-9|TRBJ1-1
TGTGCCAGCACCGCAAAACAGAAATTGAACACTGAAGCTTTCTTT
CASTAKQKLNTEAFF
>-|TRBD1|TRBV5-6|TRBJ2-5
TGTGCCAGCAGCTCCTCCCGGGACAGTCTTAAAGAGACCCAGTACTTC
CASSSSRDSLKETQYF
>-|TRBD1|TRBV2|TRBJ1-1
TGTGCCAGCAGTACCATGACAGGGGACACTGAAGCTTTCTTT
CASSTMTGDTEAFF
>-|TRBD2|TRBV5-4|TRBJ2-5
TGTGCCAGCAGCTTGGCGGGGACTAGCGGGGAGACGTACCGCCAAGAGACCCAGTACTTC
CASSLAGTSGETYRQETQYF
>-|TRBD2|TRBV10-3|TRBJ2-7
TGTGCCATCAGTGGGAGAGACCCTAGCGGGGTTGCCTACGAGCAGTACTTC
CAISGRDPSGVAYEQYF
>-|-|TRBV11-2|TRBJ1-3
TGTGCCAGCAGCTCGAGGACAGCTGGAAACACCATATATTTT
CASSSRTAGNTIYF
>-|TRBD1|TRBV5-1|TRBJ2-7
TGCGCCAGCAGCTTGGATCGGGACAGCGGCTACGAGCAGTACTTC
CASSLDRDSGYEQYF
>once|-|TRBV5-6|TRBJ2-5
TGTGCCAGCAGCGGGCTGAACCGCCAAGAGACCCAGTACTTC
CASSGLNRQETQYF
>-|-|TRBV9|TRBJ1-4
TGTGCCAGCAGCGTTACGGGAAGAACTAATGAAAAACTGTTTTTT
CASSVTGRTNEKLFF
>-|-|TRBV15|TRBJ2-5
TGTGCCACCAGCAGAGACAGGGAAGGGACCCAGTACTTC
CATSRDREGTQYF
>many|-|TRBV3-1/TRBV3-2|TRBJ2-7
TGTGCCAGCAGCCAAGGGGGGGAAGTTTACGAGCAGTACTTC
CASSQGGEVYEQYF
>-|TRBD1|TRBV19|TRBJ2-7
TGTGCCACAGAAGCAGGACAGGGGTACTACGAGCAGTACTTC
CATEAGQGYYEQYF
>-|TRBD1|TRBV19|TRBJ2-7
TGTGCCAGTAGCTGGGGGGGACAGGGCTACGAGCAGTACTTC
CASSWGGQGYEQYF
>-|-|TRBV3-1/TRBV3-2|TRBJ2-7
TGTGCCAGCAGCCACCGGACTGGTACCTACGAGCAGTACTTC
CASSHRTGTYEQYF
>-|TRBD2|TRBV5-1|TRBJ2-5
TGCGCCAGCAGTCGACTAGCGGGGGGCTCGGAGGAGACCCAGTACTTC
CASSRLAGGSEETQYF
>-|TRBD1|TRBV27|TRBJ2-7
TGTGCCAGCAGTTTCGGACAGGGGGACTACGAGCAGTACTTC
CASSFGQGDYEQYF
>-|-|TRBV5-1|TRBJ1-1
TGCGCCAGCAGCTTGATGACAGAGTCCATGGAAGCTTTCTTT
CASSLMTESMEAFF
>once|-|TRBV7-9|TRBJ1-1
TGTGCGGGGGGTCAGGTGAACACTGAAGCTTTCTTT
CAGGQVNTEAFF
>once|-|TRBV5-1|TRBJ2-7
TGCGCCAGCAGCCCCTCGGCGCAGGGGTCCTACGAGCAGTACTTC
CASSPSAQGSYEQYF
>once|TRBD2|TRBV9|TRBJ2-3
TGTGCCAGCAGCGTGGGACTAGCGGGGTCGGGGGCAGATACGCAGTATTTT
CASSVGLAGSGADTQYF
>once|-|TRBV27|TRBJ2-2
TGTGCCAGCAGTTTCCGGTCACTGAACACCGGGGAGCTGTTTTTT
CASSFRSLNTGELFF
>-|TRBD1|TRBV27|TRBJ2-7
TGTGCCAGCAGTTCCCTCTCGACAGGGGTGTTAGAGCAGTACTTC
CASSSLSTGVLEQYF
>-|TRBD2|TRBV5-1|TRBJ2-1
TGCGCCAGCAGCTCAGCGGGGGGTCTCTACAATGAGCAGTTCTTC
CASSSAGGLYNEQFF
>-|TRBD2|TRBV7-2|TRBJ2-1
TGTGCCAGCAGCACACGGGGGGACCACAATGAGCAGTTCTTC
CASSTRGDHNEQFF
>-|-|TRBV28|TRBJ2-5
TGTGCCAGCGTTTCGCGATTAAACCAAGAGACCCAGTACTTC
CASVSRLNQETQYF
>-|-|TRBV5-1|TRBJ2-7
TGCGCCAGCAGCTTCGGGGTAGAGCAGTACTTC
CASSFGVEQYF
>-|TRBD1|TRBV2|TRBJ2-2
TGTGCCAGCATTAGGGACAGTAACACCGGGGAGCTGTTTTTT
CASIRDSNTGELFF
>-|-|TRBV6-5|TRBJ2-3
TGTGCCAGCAGTTACTCGCGGCGCACAGATACGCAGTATTTT
CASSYSRRTDTQYF
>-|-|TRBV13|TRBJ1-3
TGTGCCAGCAGCCCGGGAGGGGGTGGAAACACCATATATTTT
CASSPGGGGNTIYF
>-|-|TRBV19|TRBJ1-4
TGTGCCAGTACCACCGACAGGATTAATGAAAAACTGTTTTTT
CASTTDRINEKLFF
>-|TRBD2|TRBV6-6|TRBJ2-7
TGTGCCAGCAGCATACTAGCGGGGGGGTCCTACGAGCAGTACTTC
CASSILAGGSYEQYF
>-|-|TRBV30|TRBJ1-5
TGTGCCTGGAGTCGGGGGGGGGCTACTCAGCCCCAGCATTTT
CAWSRGGATQPQHF
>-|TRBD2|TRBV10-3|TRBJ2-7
TGTGCCTCCGAGGGACTAGCGCGCGAGCAGTACTTC
CASEGLAREQYF
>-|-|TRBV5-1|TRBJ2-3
TGCGCCAGCAGCCGGGGAACAGATACGCAGTATTTT
CASSRGTDTQYF
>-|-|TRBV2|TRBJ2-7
TGTGCCAGCAAAGTTCAGGGGCCCGCCTACGAGCAGTACTTC
CASKVQGPAYEQYF